This T cell receptor beta chain was captured by sequencing in a study of cytotoxic CD8 clonotypes in ibrutinib-treated CLL. Study-wide background: By median around 74 months, approximately 12 had progressed and about 15 stayed remitted; responses had been 2 complete and some 25 partial. Timing of response sample collection was a median roughly twelve months after treatment start, with a range of 6 to 36. Findings and limits, study-wide: Clonotypes that were public were uncommon, and they contracted or stayed stable on treatment. While tracking circulating CD8+ T-cell counts, baseline clonality exceeded that of age-matched healthy donors.

The CDR3 totals 16 residues. CDR1 and CDR2 from the germline V gene are LNHDA and SQIVND (reference sequence). V dropped 7 bases and J dropped 6; count of bases not matched to a gene: 12. In this sample, this clone turned up a few times. Its antigen is currently unknown. Produced via immunoSEQ multiplex PCR; TCRdb's table is partial and in-frame only. The sample shows roughly 180,000 clones, over 55% of them seen only once. The receptor was isolated from a human donor with chronic lymphocytic leukemia. The sample here was PBMCs, taken after 24 months of ibrutinib treatment. This rearrangement joins TRBV19 to TRBJ2-1, with 10 positions matching TRBD2. The chain's CDR3 is CASTHPKREGRNEQFF. The CDR3 region has the DNA TGTGCCAGTACCCACCCTAAGCGGGAGGGCCGCAATGAGCAGTTCTTC.